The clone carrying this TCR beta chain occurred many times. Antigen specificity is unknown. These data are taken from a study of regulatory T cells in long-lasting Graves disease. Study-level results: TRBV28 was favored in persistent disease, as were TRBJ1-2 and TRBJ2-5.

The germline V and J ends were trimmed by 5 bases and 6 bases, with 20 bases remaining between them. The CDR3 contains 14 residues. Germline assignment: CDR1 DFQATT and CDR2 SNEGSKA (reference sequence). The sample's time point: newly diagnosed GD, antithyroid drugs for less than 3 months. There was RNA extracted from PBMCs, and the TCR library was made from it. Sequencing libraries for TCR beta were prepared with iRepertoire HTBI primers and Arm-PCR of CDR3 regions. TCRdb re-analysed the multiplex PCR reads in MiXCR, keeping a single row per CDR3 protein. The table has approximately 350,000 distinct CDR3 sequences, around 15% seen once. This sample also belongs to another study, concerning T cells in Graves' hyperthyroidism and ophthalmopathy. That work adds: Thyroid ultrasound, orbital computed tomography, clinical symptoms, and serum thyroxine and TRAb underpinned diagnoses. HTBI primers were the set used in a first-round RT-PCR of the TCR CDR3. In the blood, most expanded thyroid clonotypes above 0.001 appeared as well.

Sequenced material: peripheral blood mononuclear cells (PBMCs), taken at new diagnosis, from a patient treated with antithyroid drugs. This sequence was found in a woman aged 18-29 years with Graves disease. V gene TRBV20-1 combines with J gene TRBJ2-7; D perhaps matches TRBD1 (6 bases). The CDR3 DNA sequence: TGCAGTGCTCATGGGGGCCCGGACACTGTCGAGCAGTACTTC. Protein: CSAHGGPDTVEQYF.